The clone carrying this T cell receptor beta chain was detected ten times or more. Unique molecular identifiers (one per individual cDNA molecule) were attached. Each CDR3 protein is one row after TCRdb ran MiXCR on the 5' RACE reads. The sample holds about 50,000 distinct CDR3 sequences, about 6% seen once. CDR3 length equals 12 residues. Trimming left V 3 bases short and J 8 bases short, with 10 bases between. Germline V CDR1 and CDR2: SGHTA, FQGNSA. The data were taken from a study of early T cells in non-severe SARS-CoV-2 infection. On the study more broadly: Sequencing input comprised bulk RNA from unsorted whole blood; chain pairing was not available.

The chain uses TRBV7-2 and TRBJ1-2, with D hard to call. This sequence was found in an adult who was a healthcare worker with PCR-confirmed SARS-CoV-2 infection or an uninfected control (not recorded which). Sequencing was performed on whole blood, taken at baseline. CDR3 sequence reads: CASSFINGGYTF. The CDR3 DNA is TGTGCCAGCAGCTTTATAAACGGGGGCTACACCTTC.